The subject of this entry is one T cell receptor (beta chain). The antigen remains undetermined. The validation cohort, a group of over a hundred subjects, included the donors and was separate from the roughly 620-subject first cohort. The data are from a study of cytomegalovirus exposure and HLA in healthy donors. Study observations and caveats: A later analysis found first-cohort TCR clusters tended to co-occur in the 120 validation repertoires. The study recorded 150 to 200 TCR beta chains that were cytomegalovirus-associated. Rarity marked most TCR sequences, yet some public TCRs occurred in many donors.

The V gene end was trimmed by 4 bases and the J gene end by 2 bases; junction bases not matched to a gene: 7. This CDR3 contains 16 residues. Germline V gives CDR1 SNHLY, CDR2 FYNNEI. Repertoires were generated with immunoSEQ multiplex PCR, while TCRdb's copy carries only in-frame clones and drops some. The sample lists 160,000 or so clones, 80% to 90% occurring once. This clonotype originated in a woman aged 25 to 39 in good health and CMV-seronegative. The genes are TRBV2 and TRBJ2-3; 9 nucleotides agree with TRBD1. Sample: PBMCs. CDR3 DNA sequence: TGTGCCAGCAGTGTATGGGGACAGGGCAACACAGATACGCAGTATTTT. Its protein product is CASSVWGQGNTDTQYF.